These T cell receptor beta chains were read from a single sample in a study of memory CD4+ T cells and cytomegalovirus serostatus. TCRdb's copy holds only in-frame clones and misses some; the assay was immunoSEQ multiplex PCR. Found here are approximately 65,000 clones, roughly three quarters of them singletons; the top ten hold 0.88%. The specimen sequenced was memory CD4+ T cells from blood. The receptors shown here come from an adult in good health and CMV-seronegative. Both conserved end residues are part of each CDR3. A D gene is named only where the DNA matches it firmly. Clone size is stated in some rows and not others, as once, few, many or a class when expanded.

J gene: TRBJ2-7
clone size: NA
V gene: TRBV28
D gene: NA
CDR3 protein: CASSPPAGSSYEQYF
CDR3 DNA: TGTGCCAGCAGTCCCCCCGCAGGTAGCTCCTACGAGCAGTACTTC

J gene: TRBJ1-2
clone size: NA
V gene: TRBV5-5
D gene: NA
CDR3 protein: CASSLRTLPVGYTF
CDR3 DNA: TGTGCCAGCAGCCTTCGGACCCTTCCTGTCGGCTACACCTTC

J gene: TRBJ2-7
clone size: NA
V gene: TRBV6-5
D gene: TRBD1
CDR3 protein: CASSYRQGLSYEQYF
CDR3 DNA: TGTGCCAGCAGTTACAGACAGGGTCTATCCTACGAGCAGTACTTC

J gene: TRBJ1-1
clone size: NA
V gene: TRBV6-5
D gene: NA
CDR3 protein: CASTLEGANTEAFF
CDR3 DNA: TGTGCCAGCACCTTGGAAGGGGCTAACACTGAAGCTTTCTTT

J gene: TRBJ2-2
clone size: NA
V gene: TRBV6-5
D gene: NA
CDR3 protein: CASSYVGFTGELFF
CDR3 DNA: TGTGCCAGCAGTTACGTTGGATTCACCGGGGAGCTGTTTTTT

J gene: TRBJ2-6
clone size: NA
V gene: TRBV5-1
D gene: TRBD2
CDR3 protein: CASSLREAGANVLTF
CDR3 DNA: TGCGCCAGCAGCCTCCGGGAGGCTGGGGCCAACGTCCTGACTTTC

J gene: TRBJ2-5
clone size: NA
V gene: TRBV11-3
D gene: TRBD2
CDR3 protein: CASSPGGTRETQYF
CDR3 DNA: TGTGCCAGCAGCCCGGGGGGGACCCGGGAGACCCAGTACTTC

J gene: TRBJ1-5
clone size: few
V gene: TRBV6-1
D gene: NA
CDR3 protein: CASRVGKDQPQHF
CDR3 DNA: TGTGCCAGCAGGGTAGGCAAGGATCAGCCCCAGCATTTT

J gene: TRBJ2-7
clone size: NA
V gene: TRBV27
D gene: NA
CDR3 protein: CASREGASSYEQYF
CDR3 DNA: TGTGCCAGCAGGGAGGGGGCCAGCTCCTACGAGCAGTACTTC

J gene: TRBJ2-5
clone size: NA
V gene: TRBV6-5
D gene: NA
CDR3 protein: CASSYSVGETQYF
CDR3 DNA: TGTGCCAGCAGTTACTCGGTGGGAGAGACCCAGTACTTC

J gene: TRBJ2-7
clone size: NA
V gene: TRBV14
D gene: NA
CDR3 protein: CASSQYQGPSYEQYF
CDR3 DNA: TGTGCCAGCAGCCAATATCAGGGACCCTCCTACGAGCAGTACTTC

J gene: TRBJ2-3
clone size: once
V gene: TRBV2
D gene: NA
CDR3 protein: CASSERDRVVGTQYF
CDR3 DNA: TGTGCCAGCAGTGAACGGGATAGGGTAGTGGGTACGCAGTATTTT

J gene: TRBJ1-6
clone size: NA
V gene: TRBV7-2
D gene: NA
CDR3 protein: CASSSSGGHNSPLHF
CDR3 DNA: TGTGCCAGCAGCTCGAGCGGGGGTCATAATTCACCCCTCCACTTT

J gene: TRBJ1-1
clone size: NA
V gene: TRBV6-1
D gene: NA
CDR3 protein: CASPSQGFTEAFF
CDR3 DNA: TGTGCCAGCCCTAGCCAAGGGTTTACTGAAGCTTTCTTT

J gene: TRBJ2-7
clone size: NA
V gene: TRBV28
D gene: NA
CDR3 protein: CASSLQGYEQYF
CDR3 DNA: TGTGCCAGCAGTTTACAGGGGTACGAGCAGTACTTC

J gene: TRBJ2-7
clone size: NA
V gene: TRBV4-3
D gene: NA
CDR3 protein: CASSQDWTEQYF
CDR3 DNA: TGCGCCAGCAGCCAAGATTGGACCGAGCAGTACTTC

J gene: TRBJ2-3
clone size: NA
V gene: TRBV18
D gene: NA
CDR3 protein: CASSWRAGHTDTQYF
CDR3 DNA: TGTGCCAGCTCCTGGAGAGCGGGACACACAGATACGCAGTATTTT

J gene: TRBJ1-3
clone size: NA
V gene: TRBV5-1
D gene: NA
CDR3 protein: CASSLAPDSGNTIYF
CDR3 DNA: TGCGCCAGCAGCTTAGCTCCGGACTCTGGAAACACCATATATTTT

J gene: TRBJ1-5
clone size: NA
V gene: TRBV27
D gene: TRBD1
CDR3 protein: CASKGASGNQPQHF
CDR3 DNA: TGTGCCAGCAAGGGGGCGTCGGGCAATCAGCCCCAGCATTTT

J gene: TRBJ1-1
clone size: NA
V gene: TRBV27
D gene: NA
CDR3 protein: CACGGLRDTEAFF
CDR3 DNA: TGTGCCTGTGGGGGACTTCGGGACACTGAAGCTTTCTTT

J gene: TRBJ2-3
clone size: NA
V gene: TRBV28
D gene: NA
CDR3 protein: CASARGYTQYF
CDR3 DNA: TGTGCCAGCGCCCGGGGATATACGCAGTATTTT

J gene: TRBJ2-7
clone size: many
V gene: TRBV30
D gene: TRBD1
CDR3 protein: CAWSVGTGGDEQYF
CDR3 DNA: TGTGCCTGGAGTGTAGGGACAGGGGGCGACGAGCAGTACTTC

J gene: TRBJ2-3
clone size: NA
V gene: TRBV5-6
D gene: NA
CDR3 protein: CASSPVTSTDTQYF
CDR3 DNA: TGTGCCAGCAGCCCAGTCACTAGCACAGATACGCAGTATTTT

J gene: TRBJ1-1
clone size: few
V gene: TRBV20-1
D gene: NA
CDR3 protein: CSARVTAEAFF
CDR3 DNA: TGCAGTGCTAGGGTAACTGCTGAAGCTTTCTTT

J gene: TRBJ2-1
clone size: NA
V gene: TRBV5-1
D gene: NA
CDR3 protein: CASSLPSLGVAVHEQFF
CDR3 DNA: TGCGCCAGCAGCTTGCCCTCCTTAGGGGTAGCGGTACATGAGCAGTTCTTC

J gene: TRBJ1-2
clone size: NA
V gene: TRBV7-2
D gene: TRBD1
CDR3 protein: CASSLSGGARYGYTF
CDR3 DNA: TGTGCCAGCAGCTTATCAGGGGGTGCTCGTTATGGCTACACCTTC

J gene: TRBJ2-3
clone size: NA
V gene: TRBV6-5
D gene: NA
CDR3 protein: CASRRGDGTDTQYF
CDR3 DNA: TGTGCCAGCAGGCGCGGGGATGGCACAGATACGCAGTATTTT

J gene: TRBJ2-4
clone size: once
V gene: TRBV5-4
D gene: NA
CDR3 protein: CASSLTGSGNIQYF
CDR3 DNA: TGTGCCAGCAGCTTGACTGGGAGTGGGAACATTCAGTACTTC

J gene: TRBJ2-3
clone size: NA
V gene: TRBV10-1
D gene: TRBD1
CDR3 protein: CASSSGQGGSDTQYF
CDR3 DNA: TGCGCCAGCAGTTCCGGACAGGGGGGATCAGATACGCAGTATTTT

J gene: TRBJ1-2
clone size: NA
V gene: TRBV28
D gene: TRBD1
CDR3 protein: CASREAGQGNYGYTF
CDR3 DNA: TGTGCCAGCAGAGAAGCGGGACAGGGAAACTATGGCTACACCTTC

J gene: TRBJ2-7
clone size: NA
V gene: TRBV19
D gene: TRBD2
CDR3 protein: CASSSQGGDYEQYF
CDR3 DNA: TGTGCCAGTAGTTCCCAGGGAGGGGACTACGAGCAGTACTTC

J gene: TRBJ2-1
clone size: NA
V gene: TRBV15
D gene: TRBD1
CDR3 protein: CATSRDRGWDRRDNEQFF
CDR3 DNA: TGTGCCACCAGCAGAGATCGAGGCTGGGACAGGCGGGACAATGAGCAGTTCTTC

J gene: TRBJ2-1
clone size: NA
V gene: TRBV18
D gene: TRBD2
CDR3 protein: CASSPFSGSGTYNEQFF
CDR3 DNA: TGTGCCAGCTCACCGTTTAGCGGGAGCGGCACCTACAATGAGCAGTTCTTC

J gene: TRBJ2-7
clone size: NA
V gene: TRBV7-8
D gene: NA
CDR3 protein: CASSFREGHYEQYF
CDR3 DNA: TGTGCCAGCAGCTTCAGGGAAGGACACTACGAGCAGTACTTC

J gene: TRBJ2-1
clone size: NA
V gene: TRBV5-6
D gene: NA
CDR3 protein: CASSPDISSYNEQFF
CDR3 DNA: TGTGCCAGCAGCCCGGACATCAGCTCCTACAATGAGCAGTTCTTC

J gene: TRBJ1-1
clone size: NA
V gene: TRBV10-2
D gene: NA
CDR3 protein: CASSEVNTEAFF
CDR3 DNA: TGCGCCAGCAGTGAGGTGAACACTGAAGCTTTCTTT

J gene: TRBJ1-4
clone size: NA
V gene: TRBV6-5
D gene: NA
CDR3 protein: CASSYSISGVGEKLFF
CDR3 DNA: TGTGCCAGCAGTTACTCGATTTCAGGGGTCGGGGAAAAACTGTTTTTT

J gene: TRBJ1-4
clone size: NA
V gene: TRBV7-2
D gene: NA
CDR3 protein: CASSPGGGRYEKLFF
CDR3 DNA: TGTGCCAGCAGCCCGGGGGGGGGCCGTTATGAAAAACTGTTTTTT

J gene: TRBJ2-7
clone size: NA
V gene: TRBV6-6
D gene: NA
CDR3 protein: CASNPREDSYEQYF
CDR3 DNA: TGTGCCAGCAATCCCAGGGAGGACTCCTACGAGCAGTACTTC

J gene: TRBJ2-7
clone size: NA
V gene: TRBV30
D gene: NA
CDR3 protein: CAWSAGEGYEQYF
CDR3 DNA: TGTGCCTGGAGTGCGGGGGAAGGGTACGAGCAGTACTTC

J gene: TRBJ2-2
clone size: NA
V gene: TRBV6-1
D gene: TRBD2
CDR3 protein: CASRLSGVGGELFF
CDR3 DNA: TGTGCCAGCAGACTAAGCGGGGTTGGCGGGGAGCTGTTTTTT

J gene: TRBJ1-4
clone size: NA
V gene: TRBV9
D gene: TRBD1
CDR3 protein: CASSARDRVGEKLFF
CDR3 DNA: TGTGCCAGCAGCGCGCGTGACAGGGTAGGGGAAAAACTGTTTTTT

J gene: TRBJ2-7
clone size: NA
V gene: TRBV6-5
D gene: NA
CDR3 protein: CASSYSSGQPFYEQYF
CDR3 DNA: TGTGCCAGCAGTTACTCGTCAGGTCAGCCGTTCTACGAGCAGTACTTC